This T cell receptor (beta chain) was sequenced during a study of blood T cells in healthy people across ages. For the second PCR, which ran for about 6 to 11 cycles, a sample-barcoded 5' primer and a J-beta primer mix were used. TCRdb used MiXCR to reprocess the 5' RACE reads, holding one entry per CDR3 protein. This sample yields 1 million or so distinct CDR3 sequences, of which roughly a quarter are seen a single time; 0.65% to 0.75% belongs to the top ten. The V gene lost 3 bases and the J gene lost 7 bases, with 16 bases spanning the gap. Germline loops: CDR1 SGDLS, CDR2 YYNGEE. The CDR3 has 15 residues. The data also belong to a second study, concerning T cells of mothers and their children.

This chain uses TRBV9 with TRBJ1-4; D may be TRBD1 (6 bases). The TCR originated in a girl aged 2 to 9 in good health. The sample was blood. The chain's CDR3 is CASSARGGGVEKLFF. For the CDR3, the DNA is TGTGCCAGCAGCGCCAGGGGAGGCGGGGTTGAAAAACTGTTTTTT.